The entry that follows covers one T cell receptor (beta chain) sequence. As handled by the study authors: Using reference gene primer amplification, nucleated cell counts were estimated. The assay was immunoSEQ multiplex PCR, and TCRdb's table has in-frame clones only and misses some. For V, J and clone size, that table is used; D and trimming come from the DNA. The sample consists of about 50,000 clones, about 88% of them appearing once. CDR1 is MGHDK and CDR2 is SYGVNS in the germline V gene. The germline V and J ends were trimmed by 6 bases and 7 bases, with 12 bases remaining between them. There are 13 residues in the CDR3. The data originate from a study of blood T cell repertoires in COVID-19. Study at large: Whether acute or convalescent, the COVID-19 samples came from the United States, Italy and Spain. The cDNA or gDNA used as material had been derived from T cells, B-cell-depleted T cells, or PBMCs.

Material: peripheral blood. The sequence derives from a man aged 45-65 years with active COVID-19. The chain combines TRBV25-1 with TRBJ1-4, with D uncertain. This CDR3 reads CASSGLGGEKLFF. CDR3 DNA: TGTGCCAGCAGCGGGTTGGGAGGTGAAAAACTGTTTTTT. The full variable domain, rest sourced from reference TRBV25-1 and TRBJ1-4, is EADIYQTPRYLVIGTGKKITLECSQTMGHDKMYWYQQDPGMELHLIHYSYGVNSTEKGDLSSESTVSRIRTEHFPLTLESARPSHTSQYLCASSGLGGEKLFFGSGTQLSVL.